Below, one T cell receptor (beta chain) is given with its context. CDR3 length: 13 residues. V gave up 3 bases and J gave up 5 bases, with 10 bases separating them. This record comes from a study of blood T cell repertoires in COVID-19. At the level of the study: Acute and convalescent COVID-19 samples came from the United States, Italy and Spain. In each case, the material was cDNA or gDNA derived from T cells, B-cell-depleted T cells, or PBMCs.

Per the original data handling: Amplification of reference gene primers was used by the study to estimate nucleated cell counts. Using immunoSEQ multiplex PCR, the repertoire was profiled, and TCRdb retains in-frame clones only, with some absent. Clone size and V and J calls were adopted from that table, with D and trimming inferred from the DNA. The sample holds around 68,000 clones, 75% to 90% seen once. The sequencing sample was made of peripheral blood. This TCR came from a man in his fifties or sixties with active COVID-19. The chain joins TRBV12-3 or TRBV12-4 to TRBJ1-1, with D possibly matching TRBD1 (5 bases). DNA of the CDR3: TGTGCCAGCAGTTTTGGAGGGGAAACTGAAGCTTTCTTT. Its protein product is CASSFGGETEAFF.